This TCR beta chain emerged from a study of post-analysis software for immune sequencing data. The CDR3 extends over 10 amino acids. Trimming pared 4 bases from V and 1 base from J, leaving 1 base between. Looked up from germline, CDR1 is SQVTM and CDR2 is ANQGSEA. Note on this clonotype: Its matching antigen is unknown.

Unique molecular identifiers featured in each of the TCR beta cDNA libraries. Each sample of roughly 0.95 to 10 million input T cells yielded roughly 500,000 cDNA molecules, so each molecule approximated one T cell. Using its own MiXCR run on the PCR reads, TCRdb lists one record per CDR3 protein. The data show some 690,000 distinct CDR3 sequences, with 55% to 60% seen just once and 11% held by the top ten. Study-level results: Controls showed lower frequencies than patients for roughly five TRBV segments, and TRBV5-6, TRBV5-1 and TRBV20-1 were among these. Controls significantly exceeded multiple sclerosis patients in normalized Chao1 diversity.

This TCR came from a girl aged 2-10 years with multiple sclerosis. This chain connects TRBV29-1 to TRBJ1-1; no reliable D call. Sequenced sample: blood. The CDR3 nucleotides are TGCAGCGTTGCGAACACTGAAGCTTTCTTT. It translates to CSVANTEAFF.